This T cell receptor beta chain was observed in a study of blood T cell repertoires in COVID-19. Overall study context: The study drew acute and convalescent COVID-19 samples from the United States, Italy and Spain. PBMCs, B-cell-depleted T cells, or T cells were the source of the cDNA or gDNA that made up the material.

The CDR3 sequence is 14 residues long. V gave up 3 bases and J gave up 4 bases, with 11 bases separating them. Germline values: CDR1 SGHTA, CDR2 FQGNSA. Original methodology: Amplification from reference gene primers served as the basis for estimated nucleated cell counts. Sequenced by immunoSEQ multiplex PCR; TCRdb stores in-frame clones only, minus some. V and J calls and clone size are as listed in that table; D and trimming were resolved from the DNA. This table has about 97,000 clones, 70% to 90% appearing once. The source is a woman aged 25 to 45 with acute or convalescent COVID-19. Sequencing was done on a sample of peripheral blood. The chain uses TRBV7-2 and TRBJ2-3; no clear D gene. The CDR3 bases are TGTGCCAGCAGCTTTGGGCCGGCAGCAGATACGCAGTATTTT. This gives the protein CASSFGPAADTQYF.